The 5 T cell receptor beta chains reported below all come from one sample, sequenced in a study of T cell responses to AZD1222 COVID-19 vaccine. The assay was immunoSEQ multiplex PCR, and TCRdb's table has in-frame clones only and misses some. This sample has about 99,000 clones, with about 92% found just once. Here the sequenced sample was peripheral blood, taken on day 0 of AZD1222 vaccination. These receptor sequences come from an adult in good health.

CDR3 sequence: CASSSPTGRTEAFF. The DNA of the CDR3 is TGTGCCAGCAGTTCCCCGACAGGGAGGACTGAAGCTTTCTTT. The chain carries TRBV28 and TRBJ1-1; 7 bases line up with TRBD1. The CDR3 totals 14 residues. Germline V gene data show CDR1 as MDHEN and CDR2 as SYDVKM. The junction had 7 bases not matched to a gene; V was cut back by 4 bases and J by 5 bases.

V is TRBV12-3 or TRBV12-4 and J is TRBJ1-5; no reliable D call. The V end lost 5 bases, the J end lost 0 bases, and 5 bases lay between the germline ends. The CDR3 has 13 amino acids. CDR3 sequence (DNA): TGTGCCAGCAGTCCAAATAGCAATCAGCCCCAGCATTTT. Protein product: CASSPNSNQPQHF.

The V gene is TRBV5-1, the J gene TRBJ1-3; D is undetermined. CDR1 is SGHRS and CDR2 is YFSETQ in the germline V gene. The CDR3 length is 17 residues. Trimming cost V 0 bases and J 2 bases, with 15 bases left between them. The CDR3 nucleotides read TGCGCCAGCAGCTTGGTTGGCCCAACGAGGGCTGGAAACACCATATATTTT. Encoded protein: CASSLVGPTRAGNTIYF.

The rearrangement uses TRBV28 and TRBJ2-7; TRBD1 matches at 8 bases. Looked up from germline, CDR1 is MDHEN and CDR2 is SYDVKM. V shed 3 bases, J shed 3 bases, and the junction held 13 bases outside the gene matches. The CDR3 has 17 amino acids. CDR3 DNA: TGTGCCAGCAGTTTCGATATAAAGACAGGGGAAGGCTACGAGCAGTACTTC. As protein: CASSFDIKTGEGYEQYF.

The chain joins TRBV20-1 to TRBJ1-1; D gene ambiguous. The length of the CDR3 is 11 residues. CDR1 and CDR2 (germline): DFQATT, SNEGSKA (reference sequence). Trimming removed 5 bases from V and 4 bases from J, with 8 bases in between. The CDR3 reads CSAGLFTEAFF. CDR3 sequence (DNA): TGCAGTGCTGGACTTTTCACTGAAGCTTTCTTT.